Shown below are 20 T cell receptor beta chains from a single sample sequenced in a study of blood T cell repertoires in COVID-19. The repertoire was sequenced with immunoSEQ multiplex PCR; TCRdb's copy has only in-frame clones and lacks some. The profile shows roughly 200,000 clones, 80% to 85% of them singletons. Sample: peripheral blood. These receptors were taken from a woman aged 40 to 50 with COVID-19, enrolled during active disease.

The rearrangement links TRBV7-2 to TRBJ1-3; TRBD1 agrees at 8 bases. The V segment lost 4 bases and the J segment 4 bases; nucleotides outside the gene matches: 3. The CDR3 is 14 amino acids. CDR1 and CDR2 (germline): SGHTA, FQGNSA. CDR3 nucleotide sequence: TGTGCCAGCAGCTCGGACAGGGCGGGAAACACCATATATTTT. This sequence encodes CASSSDRAGNTIYF.

This chain joins TRBV7-9 and TRBJ2-2; D uncertain. Trimming removed 5 bases at V and 4 bases at J, with 11 bases between. Germline-derived CDR1 and CDR2 are SEHNR and FQNEAQ (reference sequence). CDR3 size: 14 residues. The CDR3 region is CASSLQPSTGELFF. As DNA, the CDR3 is TGTGCCAGCAGCCTACAGCCTTCCACCGGGGAGCTGTTTTTT.

The J gene is TRBJ2-1, the V gene TRBV27; 11 bases agree with TRBD1. Germline-derived CDR1 and CDR2 are MNHEY and SMNVEV (reference sequence). This CDR3 is built from 15 residues. V trimming: 3 bases; J trimming: 7 bases; junction bases outside the gene matches: 5. In DNA, the CDR3 is TGTGCCAGCAGTTTCTGGACAGGGGGCGCGAATGAGCAGTTCTTC. Translating it yields CASSFWTGGANEQFF.

The CDR3, as DNA: TGTGCCAGCAAAGGACAGGCGAACGAGCAGTACTTC. It yields the protein CASKGQANEQYF. The J gene is TRBJ2-7, the V gene TRBV25-1; the match to TRBD1 covers 7 bases. V was pared by 7 bases and J by 5 bases, with 5 bases of the junction left unmatched. The CDR3 sequence is 12 residues long. Germline values: CDR1 MGHDK, CDR2 SYGVNS.

The J gene is TRBJ1-1, the V gene TRBV18; D possibly corresponds to TRBD1 (5 bases). The CDR3 extends over 15 amino acids. V was clipped by 0 bases and J by 1 base, with 9 bases between them. Looked up from germline, CDR1 is KGHSH and CDR2 is LQKENI. DNA for the CDR3: TGTGCCAGCTCACCACCCTCGACAGCGAACACTGAAGCTTTCTTT. This encodes CASSPPSTANTEAFF.

CDR3 sequence (DNA): TGTGCCAGCAGTTGGGCAGGGGGAAACATTCAGTACTTC. Translating it yields CASSWAGGNIQYF. The V call is TRBV27, the J call TRBJ2-4; 7 bases map to TRBD1. Germline CDR1 reads MNHEY; CDR2 reads SMNVEV (reference sequence). This CDR3 comprises 13 residues. After removal of 4 bases from V and 6 bases from J, the junction contained 3 bases not matched to a gene.

The rearrangement joins TRBV7-9 to TRBJ2-2; D gene ambiguous. Germline CDR1 is SEHNR and CDR2 is FQNEAQ (reference sequence). Trimming took 2 bases from V and 15 from J, leaving 22 bases between them. The CDR3 consists of 15 residues. The DNA of the CDR3 is TGTGCCAGCAGCTTAATTAATGTACCAGTCCAGGTTTTGTTTTTT. This codes for CASSLINVPVQVLFF.

This chain uses TRBV10-1 with TRBJ1-4, with D perhaps TRBD1 (6 bases). Germline V gene sequence: CDR1 WNHNN, CDR2 SYGVQD (reference sequence). CDR3 length equals 16 residues. V was clipped by 11 bases and J by 1 base, with 20 bases between them. In nucleotides, the CDR3 is TGCGCCGGAGAACACAGGGAAAGGGGAACTAATGAAAAACTGTTTTTT. This codes for CAGEHRERGTNEKLFF.

The rearrangement uses TRBV15 and TRBJ1-2; maybe TRBD1 (6 bases). The germline V and J ends were trimmed by 6 bases and 1 base, with 12 bases remaining between them. The length of the CDR3 is 14 residues. Germline V gene lookup returns CDR1 LNHNV and CDR2 YYDKDF (reference sequence). The DNA for the CDR3 is TGTGCCACCAGTACAGGGTCGTTTAACTATGGCTACACCTTC. It is translated as CATSTGSFNYGYTF.

The rearrangement links TRBV5-6 to TRBJ1-3; D possibly corresponds to TRBD1 (6 bases). V was cut by 5 bases and J by 4 bases, with 16 bases left in between. The germline CDR1 and CDR2 sequences are SGHDT and YYEEEE. The length of the CDR3 is 15 residues. This CDR3 reads CASRVRGGRGNTIYF. The CDR3 region has the DNA TGTGCCAGCAGGGTCCGCGGGGGGCGAGGAAACACCATATATTTT.

This clone was picked up many times. The genes are TRBV7-9 and TRBJ1-5, with 7 bases lining up with TRBD1. Unmatched junction bases numbered 4, after V lost 5 bases and J lost 3 bases. The CDR3 sequence is 14 residues long. Germline lookup yields CDR1 SEHNR and CDR2 FQNEAQ (reference sequence). The CDR3 coding sequence is TGTGCCAGCAGCCAAGGGGGCGACAATCAGCCCCAGCATTTT. Translated: CASSQGGDNQPQHF. The full variable domain, with the rest looked up from reference TRBV7-9 and TRBJ1-5, is DTGVSQNPRHKITKRGQNVTFRCDPISEHNRLYWYRQTLGQGPEFLTYFQNEAQLEKSRLLSDRFSAERPKGSFSTLEIQRTEQGDSAMYLCASSQGGDNQPQHFGDGTRLSIL.

The chain joins TRBV4-1 to TRBJ1-3; D call uncertain. The CDR3 totals 14 residues. V was pared by 0 bases and J by 8 bases, with 11 bases between. Per germline, CDR1 MGHRA and CDR2 YSYEKL. The CDR3 DNA sequence: TGCGCCAGCAGCCAAGAGGACGGAGGATACACCATATATTTT. The encoded protein is CASSQEDGGYTIYF.

The rearrangement joins TRBV4-1 to TRBJ1-3; D might be TRBD1 (5 bases). This CDR3 spans 17 amino acids. From germline, CDR1 is MGHRA and CDR2 YSYEKL. V was trimmed by 5 bases and J by 1 base, leaving 18 bases between them. The CDR3 is CASSDASTGGSGNTIYF. The CDR3 bases are TGCGCCAGCAGCGATGCTTCCACCGGGGGATCTGGAAACACCATATATTTT.

V usage is TRBV10-3 and J usage is TRBJ2-7, with a tentative D call TRBD1 (6 bases). V gave up 6 bases and J gave up 2 bases, with 11 bases separating them. The CDR3 length is 13 residues. Looked up from germline, CDR1 is ENHRY and CDR2 is SYGVKD. The CDR3, as DNA: TGTGCCATCAGCTGGGACACCGCCTACGAGCAGTACTTC. It codes for CAISWDTAYEQYF.

This chain joins TRBV27 and TRBJ1-5; a weak D match, TRBD1 (5 bases). Germline CDR1 reads MNHEY; CDR2 reads SMNVEV (reference sequence). The CDR3 spans 11 residues. Trimming pared 10 bases from V and 5 bases from J, leaving 9 bases between. The CDR3 reads CAKGEDQPQHF. The CDR3 DNA follows: TGTGCCAAAGGGGAAGATCAGCCCCAGCATTTT.

DNA of the CDR3: TGTGCCAGCAGCCCCTGGGTGGGTGGGCGCACTGAAGCTTTCTTT. It is translated as CASSPWVGGRTEAFF. The rearrangement links TRBV5-8 to TRBJ1-1; D ambiguous. The length of the CDR3 is 15 residues. Germline V gives CDR1 SGHTS, CDR2 YDEGEE. The V and J ends lost 4 bases and 4 bases respectively, with 17 bases between them.

The CDR3 protein is CAISAGTVNTEAFF. The CDR3 DNA reads as TGTGCCATCAGTGCCGGGACAGTGAACACTGAAGCTTTCTTT. This chain uses TRBV10-3 with TRBJ1-1, with 7 bases matching TRBD1. With 4 bases clipped from V and 0 bases from J, the junction kept 2 bases outside the gene matches. This CDR3 is 14 amino acids long. Germline V gives CDR1 ENHRY, CDR2 SYGVKD.

The V gene is TRBV19, the J gene TRBJ2-7, with TRBD2 as a possible D gene (6 bases). CDR3 length: 17 residues. Looked up from germline, CDR1 is LNHDA and CDR2 is SQIVND (reference sequence). V was trimmed by 4 bases and J by 6 bases, leaving 25 bases between them. CDR3 residues: CASSNPLLMGGAGEQYF. CDR3 coding DNA: TGTGCCAGTAGTAATCCCCTTTTGATGGGAGGAGCCGGCGAGCAGTACTTC. The whole variable domain, remainder taken from reference TRBV19 and TRBJ2-7, is DGGITQSPKYLFRKEGQNVTLSCEQNLNHDAMYWYRQDPGQGLRLIYYSQIVNDFQKGDIAEGYSVSREKKESFPLTVTSAQKNPTAFYLCASSNPLLMGGAGEQYFGPGTRLTVT.

The chain carries TRBV18 and TRBJ1-6, with a weak D call TRBD1 (5 bases). Germline CDR1 is KGHSH and CDR2 is LQKENI. This CDR3 has 14 amino acids. The germline V and J ends were trimmed by 6 bases and 9 bases, with 15 bases remaining between them. CDR3 coding DNA: TGTGCCAGCTCCCACCCCCAGGGAGGTTCACCCCTCCACTTT. Translated, it gives CASSHPQGGSPLHF.

This chain connects TRBV11-2 to TRBJ2-3, with D perhaps matching TRBD1 (5 bases). Deletions cut 0 bases from V and 2 bases from J, with 12 bases between. The V gene's germline CDR1 is SGHAT and CDR2 FQNNGV. The CDR3 spans 16 residues. The CDR3 reads CASSLDLQGTTDTQYF. The CDR3 DNA is TGTGCCAGCAGCTTAGATCTCCAGGGAACCACAGATACGCAGTATTTT.